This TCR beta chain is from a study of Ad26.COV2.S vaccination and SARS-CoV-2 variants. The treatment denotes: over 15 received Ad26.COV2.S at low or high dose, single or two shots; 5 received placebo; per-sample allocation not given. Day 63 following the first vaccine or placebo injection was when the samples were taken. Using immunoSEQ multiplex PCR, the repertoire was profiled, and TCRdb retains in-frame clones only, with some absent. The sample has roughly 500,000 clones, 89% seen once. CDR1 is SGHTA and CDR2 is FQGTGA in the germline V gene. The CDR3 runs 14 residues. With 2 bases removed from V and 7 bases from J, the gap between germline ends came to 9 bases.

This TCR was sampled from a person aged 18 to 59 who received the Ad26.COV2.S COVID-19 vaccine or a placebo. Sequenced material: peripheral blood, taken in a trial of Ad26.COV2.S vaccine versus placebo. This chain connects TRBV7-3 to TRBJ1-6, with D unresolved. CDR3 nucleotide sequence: TGTGCCAGCAGCTTACAGTCGGGAAATTCACCCCTCCACTTT. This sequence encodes CASSLQSGNSPLHF.